These T cell receptor beta chains were read from a single sample in a study of CXCR3-negative and CXCR3-positive naive CD8 T cells. TCRdb re-called the 5' RACE reads; every CDR3 protein appears as one record, without DNA. The table for this sample gives 90,000 to 95,000 distinct CDR3 sequences. Sequencing used naive CXCR3- CD8+ T cells from blood. Source of these receptors: a human donor in good health. Some clones in this sample may be carry-over from other donors' samples. The CDR3 runs from the conserved cysteine through the conserved F or W. Fields, in order: CDR3 length, V gene, J gene, CDR3 protein.

len: 17
v_gene: TRBV19
j_gene: TRBJ2-1
CDR3aa: CASSITSGLGPYNEQFF

len: 14
v_gene: TRBV29-1
j_gene: TRBJ2-5
CDR3aa: CSHDGREEGETQYF

len: 14
v_gene: TRBV20-1
j_gene: TRBJ2-5
CDR3aa: CSARDRQPQETQYF

len: 15
v_gene: TRBV7-9
j_gene: TRBJ2-7
CDR3aa: CASSTGTGVIHEQYF

len: 16
v_gene: TRBV29-1
j_gene: TRBJ2-3
CDR3aa: CSATLTPGRLADTQYF

len: 14
v_gene: TRBV11-2
j_gene: TRBJ1-2
CDR3aa: CASSPGQFDYGYTF

len: 17
v_gene: TRBV5-1
j_gene: TRBJ2-1
CDR3aa: CASSLGGYGTGNNEQFF

len: 18
v_gene: TRBV9
j_gene: TRBJ1-4
CDR3aa: CASSPDGWGTVTNEKLFF

len: 16
v_gene: TRBV20-1
j_gene: TRBJ1-2
CDR3aa: CSARAFQDSFPYGYTF

len: 14
v_gene: TRBV19
j_gene: TRBJ2-1
CDR3aa: CASSITPSYNEQFF

len: 14
v_gene: TRBV10-3
j_gene: TRBJ1-5
CDR3aa: CATERGEGNQPQHF

len: 14
v_gene: TRBV29-1
j_gene: TRBJ2-1
CDR3aa: CSVISRVNENEQFF

len: 13
v_gene: TRBV27
j_gene: TRBJ2-5
CDR3aa: CATSPLGKETQYF

len: 13
v_gene: TRBV29-1
j_gene: TRBJ2-1
CDR3aa: CSVVTSGYNEQFF

len: 11
v_gene: TRBV6-6
j_gene: TRBJ1-1
CDR3aa: CASSTGVEAFF

len: 14
v_gene: TRBV29-1
j_gene: TRBJ2-1
CDR3aa: CSVNLPPSAGEQFF

len: 16
v_gene: TRBV14
j_gene: TRBJ2-1
CDR3aa: CASSQRKEPSYNEQFF

len: 14
v_gene: TRBV7-3
j_gene: TRBJ2-5
CDR3aa: CASSPNGGVETQYF

len: 13
v_gene: TRBV29-1
j_gene: TRBJ2-2
CDR3aa: CSVEGENTGELFF

len: 14
v_gene: TRBV7-6
j_gene: TRBJ2-7
CDR3aa: CASSSGLAGDEQYF

len: 13
v_gene: TRBV14
j_gene: TRBJ2-7
CDR3aa: CASSQITGIEQYF

len: 13
v_gene: TRBV7-9
j_gene: TRBJ1-6
CDR3aa: CASRDAQNSPLHF

len: 15
v_gene: TRBV29-1
j_gene: TRBJ2-7
CDR3aa: CSVALGQLKPYEQYF

len: 15
v_gene: TRBV7-3
j_gene: TRBJ1-1
CDR3aa: CASSQMTVMNTEAFF

len: 11
v_gene: TRBV7-9
j_gene: TRBJ2-5
CDR3aa: CATTNQETQYF

len: 13
v_gene: TRBV29-1
j_gene: TRBJ1-4
CDR3aa: CSGAAGINEKLFF

len: 17
v_gene: TRBV28
j_gene: TRBJ1-5
CDR3aa: CASSQGQDDYSNQPQHF

len: 14
v_gene: TRBV11-2
j_gene: TRBJ2-5
CDR3aa: CASSLAWIQETQYF

len: 13
v_gene: TRBV5-6
j_gene: TRBJ2-2
CDR3aa: CASTMGGTGELFF

len: 20
v_gene: TRBV4-1
j_gene: TRBJ2-1
CDR3aa: CASSQDLPSGSRSSYNEQFF

len: 19
v_gene: TRBV29-1
j_gene: TRBJ2-1
CDR3aa: CSVLTSGDLKGSSYNEQFF

len: 15
v_gene: TRBV20-1
j_gene: TRBJ2-1
CDR3aa: CSARNRDVPYNEQFF

len: 14
v_gene: TRBV28
j_gene: TRBJ2-1
CDR3aa: CASSFPRQGDEQFF

len: 15
v_gene: TRBV6-5
j_gene: TRBJ2-1
CDR3aa: CASSYSLAGGNEQFF

len: 14
v_gene: TRBV29-1
j_gene: TRBJ1-5
CDR3aa: CSVSVEGGGQPQHF

len: 14
v_gene: TRBV20-1
j_gene: TRBJ2-3
CDR3aa: CSAELAGESDTQYF

len: 16
v_gene: TRBV14
j_gene: TRBJ2-4
CDR3aa: CASSRGTSRTKNIQYF

len: 15
v_gene: TRBV25-1
j_gene: TRBJ2-3
CDR3aa: CASSGTSTSTDTQYF

len: 19
v_gene: TRBV29-1
j_gene: TRBJ2-1
CDR3aa: CSELPGLAGGGGSYNEQFF

len: 16
v_gene: TRBV29-1
j_gene: TRBJ2-1
CDR3aa: CSVDIPSGTAYNEQFF

len: 14
v_gene: TRBV6-5
j_gene: TRBJ2-2
CDR3aa: CASSYSRFAGELFF

len: 16
v_gene: TRBV4-3
j_gene: TRBJ2-1
CDR3aa: CASSHVAGSSYNEQFF

len: 16
v_gene: TRBV28
j_gene: TRBJ2-1
CDR3aa: CASSFVMGESYNEQFF

len: 14
v_gene: TRBV6-5
j_gene: TRBJ2-7
CDR3aa: CASSYSLPDDEQYF

len: 16
v_gene: TRBV3-1
j_gene: TRBJ1-1
CDR3aa: CASSPSYGASNTEAFF

len: 16
v_gene: TRBV5-1
j_gene: TRBJ2-7
CDR3aa: CASSLVPGLRSYEQYF